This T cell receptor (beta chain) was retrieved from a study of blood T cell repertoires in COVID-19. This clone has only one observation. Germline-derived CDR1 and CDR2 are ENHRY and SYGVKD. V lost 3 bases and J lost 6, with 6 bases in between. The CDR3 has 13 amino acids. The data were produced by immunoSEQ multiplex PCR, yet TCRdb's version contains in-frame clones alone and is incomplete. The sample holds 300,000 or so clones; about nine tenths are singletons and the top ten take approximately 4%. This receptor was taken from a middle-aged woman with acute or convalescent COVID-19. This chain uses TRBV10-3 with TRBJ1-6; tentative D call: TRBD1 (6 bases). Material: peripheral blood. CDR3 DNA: TGTGCCATCAGTGACAGGGGTAATTCACCCCTCCACTTT. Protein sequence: CAISDRGNSPLHF.